This T cell receptor beta chain was observed in a study of T cells in Graves' hyperthyroidism and ophthalmopathy. In the study overall: Initial diagnosis, before any treatment, was when peripheral blood was collected. Overall study findings and caveats: Ophthalmopathy and stable hyperthyroidism were separated by a 13 V-J model.

With duration under 3 months, ophthalmopathy was active: Clinical Activity Score at least 3, NOSPECS at least 4. Pregnant or lactating patients were excluded, as were those with uncontrolled infection or other autoimmune disease. On this clonotype: What it recognizes is unknown.

Germline lookup yields CDR1 LNHDA and CDR2 SQIVND (reference sequence). The CDR3 is 17 residues long. V was clipped by 4 bases and J by 2 bases; unmatched bases: 10. From RNA transcripts, TCR beta CDR3 regions were amplified. When the TCR CDR3 underwent first-round RT-PCR, the HTBI primer set was used. TCRdb re-called the multiplex PCR reads with MiXCR, one entry per CDR3 protein. The sample carries over 350,000 distinct CDR3 sequences, less than 20% recorded once. This chain joins TRBV19 and TRBJ1-5, with 8 bases lining up with TRBD1. This TCR came from a man between 18 and 29 years old with Graves' ophthalmopathy. Sequences were obtained from blood. CDR3 nucleotides: TGTGCCAGTAGTACCCTACAGGGGGTGGAAGGCAATCAGCCCCAGCATTTT. Translated, it gives CASSTLQGVEGNQPQHF.